One sample yielded the 25 T cell receptor beta chains listed below, sequenced in a study of technical replicates of blood from four donors. Sequencing was performed with immunoSEQ multiplex PCR; in TCRdb, only in-frame clones are kept and a portion is missing. The table includes more than 65,000 clones, over 90% detected once. The sequenced sample was T cells isolated from PBMCs. These receptor sequences come from a human donor in good health.

This chain connects TRBV5-4 to TRBJ2-2; tentative D call: TRBD2 (7 bases). Trimming stripped 1 base from V and 4 bases from J, with 23 bases between. The CDR3 length is 19 residues. Germline lookup yields CDR1 SGHNT and CDR2 YYREEE (reference sequence). CDR3 coding DNA: TGTGCCAGCAGCTTGCCCGGACCCGGCAGCGGGACATCCACCGGGGAGCTGTTTTTT. Translated, it gives CASSLPGPGSGTSTGELFF. Together with reference TRBV5-4 and TRBJ2-2, the CDR3 gives the full variable domain: ETGVTQSPTHLIKTRGQQVTLRCSSQSGHNTVSWYQQALGQGPQFIFQYYREEENGRGNFPPRFSGLQFPNYSSELNVNALELDDSALYLCASSLPGPGSGTSTGELFFGEGSRLTVL.

The CDR3 is CASSLVSGSHGTEAFF. CDR3 sequence (DNA): TGCGCCAGCAGCTTGGTTTCCGGGAGTCATGGAACTGAAGCTTTCTTT. The rearrangement links TRBV5-1 to TRBJ1-1; unclear D gene. The CDR3 is 16 amino acids. CDR1 and CDR2 from the germline V gene are SGHRS and YFSETQ. V lost 0 bases to trimming and J lost 5 bases, with 17 bases between them.

This chain uses TRBV30 with TRBJ2-7, with 8 bases that match TRBD1. The CDR3 runs 13 residues. The V gene's germline CDR1 is GTSNPN and CDR2 SVGIG (reference sequence). With 8 bases clipped from V and 7 bases from J, the junction kept 13 bases outside the gene matches. The CDR3 region is CAANPPDRGEQYF. The CDR3 DNA follows: TGTGCCGCCAACCCCCCCGACAGGGGAGAGCAGTACTTC.

The chain joins TRBV5-4 to TRBJ2-5; 7 nucleotides line up with TRBD1. This CDR3 is built from 14 residues. Germline trimming cut 4 bases from V and 3 bases from J; bases unmatched to any gene: 6. CDR1 SGHNT and CDR2 YYREEE come from the germline V gene (reference sequence). CDR3 DNA sequence: TGTGCCAGCAGCGCCGCCGGGACAGAAGAGACCCAGTACTTC. This codes for CASSAAGTEETQYF.

The J gene is TRBJ1-1, the V gene TRBV9, with 7 bases identical to TRBD1. CDR3 size: 12 residues. The germline V gene encodes CDR1 SGDLS and CDR2 YYNGEE. J was trimmed by 10 bases and V by 0 bases; bases with no gene match: 3. The DNA of the CDR3 is TGTGCCAGCAGCGTAGGGGACAGTAGAGCTTTCTTT. Its translation: CASSVGDSRAFF.

This rearrangement joins TRBV28 to TRBJ2-1, with TRBD2 identical over 8 bases. Germline V gene data show CDR1 as MDHEN and CDR2 as SYDVKM. V was clipped by 3 bases and J by 7 bases; unmatched bases: 11. The CDR3 is 16 residues long. CDR3 bases: TGTGCCAGCAGTTTGCTCCGGCGGGAGGCCCCAAATGAGCAGTTCTTC. Protein: CASSLLRREAPNEQFF.

The chain has TRBV4-2 and TRBJ2-5; 14 bases are a match to TRBD2. The CDR3 runs to 15 residues. V lost 4 bases to trimming and J lost 4 bases; unmatched junction nucleotides: 2. Germline V gives CDR1 LGHNA, CDR2 YNFKEQ. In DNA, the CDR3 is TGTGCCAGCAGCCCAGGGACTAGCGGGAGAGAGACCCAGTACTTC. Translation gives CASSPGTSGRETQYF.

The V and J genes are TRBV6-5 and TRBJ2-1; D gene ambiguous. This CDR3 spans 15 amino acids. Trimming removed 0 bases at V and 4 bases at J, with 10 bases between. CDR1 and CDR2 (germline): MNHEY, SVGAGI. The CDR3 DNA follows: TGTGCCAGCAGTTACTCTGGCCTAGGATACAATGAGCAGTTCTTC. It yields the protein CASSYSGLGYNEQFF.

The table lists this clone with a count of one. This sequence joins TRBV7-9 and TRBJ2-7; tentatively, D is TRBD1 (6 bases). CDR3 length: 15 amino acids. Trimming cost V 5 bases and J 3 bases, with 17 bases left between them. From germline, CDR1 is SEHNR and CDR2 FQNEAQ (reference sequence). CDR3 sequence reads: CASSTNRESFYEQYF. CDR3 DNA: TGTGCCAGCAGCACCAACAGGGAAAGCTTCTACGAGCAGTACTTC.

CDR3 protein: CASSLSPGAQNIQYF. CDR3 DNA sequence: TGCGCCAGCAGCTTGAGCCCAGGGGCTCAAAACATTCAGTACTTC. This sequence joins TRBV5-1 and TRBJ2-4, with D possibly matching TRBD1 (6 bases). The CDR3 sequence is 15 residues long. Per the germline V gene, CDR1 is SGHRS and CDR2 is YFSETQ. V was shortened by 1 base and J by 5 bases, with 13 bases between the two germline ends.

The rearrangement joins TRBV5-1 to TRBJ2-2, with D perhaps matching TRBD1 (6 bases). Germline V lookup: CDR1 SGHRS, CDR2 YFSETQ. The ends were cut back, 0 bases at V and 3 bases at J, with 6 bases in the middle. This CDR3 is 14 amino acids long. The CDR3 sequence is CASSLGTDTGELFF. The DNA for the CDR3 is TGCGCCAGCAGCTTGGGGACAGACACCGGGGAGCTGTTTTTT.

This clone has just a few counts. This rearrangement joins TRBV18 to TRBJ2-7; TRBD1 might be the D (6 bases). Germline V lookup: CDR1 KGHSH, CDR2 LQKENI. The V and J ends lost 0 bases and 0 bases respectively, with 6 bases between them. This CDR3 spans 14 amino acids. The CDR3, as DNA: TGTGCCAGCTCACCACCGGGACACTCCTACGAGCAGTACTTC. Translated, it gives CASSPPGHSYEQYF. Full variable domain (remainder filled in from reference TRBV18 and TRBJ2-7): NAGVMQNPRHLVRRRGQEARLRCSPMKGHSHVYWYRQLPEEGLKFMVYLQKENIIDESGMPKERFSAEFPKEGPSILRIQQVVRGDSAAYFCASSPPGHSYEQYFGPGTRLTVT.

The chain uses TRBV5-1 and TRBJ2-5; 10 bases fit TRBD1. V lost 2 bases, J lost 5 bases, and 6 bases stayed unmatched. This CDR3 has 15 residues. Per the germline V gene, CDR1 is SGHRS and CDR2 is YFSETQ. DNA of the CDR3: TGCGCCAGCAGCTTCCGACAGGGGGCCGGTGAGACCCAGTACTTC. Translating it yields CASSFRQGAGETQYF.

The gene calls are TRBV7-9 and TRBJ2-7; 7 nucleotides agree with TRBD1. CDR3 length: 14 residues. Looked up from germline, CDR1 is SEHNR and CDR2 is FQNEAQ (reference sequence). The V gene end was trimmed by 4 bases and the J gene end by 3 bases; junction bases not matched to a gene: 6. The CDR3: CASSSSGQDYEQYF. The CDR3 bases are TGTGCCAGCAGCTCCTCCGGACAGGACTACGAGCAGTACTTC. Full variable domain (remainder filled in from reference TRBV7-9 and TRBJ2-7): DTGVSQNPRHKITKRGQNVTFRCDPISEHNRLYWYRQTLGQGPEFLTYFQNEAQLEKSRLLSDRFSAERPKGSFSTLEIQRTEQGDSAMYLCASSSSGQDYEQYFGPGTRLTVT.

The rearrangement joins TRBV7-3 to TRBJ2-1, with D tentatively TRBD2 (7 bases). Per germline, CDR1 SGHTA and CDR2 FQGTGA. Between the trimmed V and J ends, which lost 5 bases and 4 bases, there was a span of 15 bases. This CDR3 region has 15 residues. The CDR3 nucleotides are TGTGCCAGCAGCCCCGGGGGGCCCGGTTACAATGAGCAGTTCTTC. It is translated as CASSPGGPGYNEQFF. Based on the CDR3 plus reference TRBV7-3 and TRBJ2-1, the full variable domain is GAGVSQTPSNKVTEKGKYVELRCDPISGHTALYWYRQSLGQGPEFLIYFQGTGAADDSGLPNDRFFAVRPEGSVSTLKIQRTERGDSAVYLCASSPGGPGYNEQFFGPGTRLTVL.

The chain has TRBV7-8 and TRBJ2-3, with D perhaps TRBD1 (5 bases). This CDR3 has 19 residues. CDR1 is SGHVS, CDR2 FQNEAQ, per germline. V lost 4 bases and J 0 bases, leaving 23 bases between the germline ends. CDR3 bases: TGTGCCAGCAGCTACTGGACACTCCAGCCCTCTGTTAGCACAGATACGCAGTATTTT. It is translated as CASSYWTLQPSVSTDTQYF. Drawing the rest from reference TRBV7-8 and TRBJ2-3, the complete variable domain is GAGVSQSPRYKVAKRGQDVALRCDPISGHVSLFWYQQALGQGPEFLTYFQNEAQLDKSGLPSDRFFAERPEGSVSTLKIQRTQQEDSAVYLCASSYWTLQPSVSTDTQYFGPGTRLTVL.

The chain has TRBV5-1 and TRBJ1-5, with D possibly TRBD1 on 6 matching bases. CDR3 length: 15 residues. V was shortened by 1 base and J by 8 bases, with 16 bases between the two germline ends. Germline-derived CDR1 and CDR2 are SGHRS and YFSETQ. The CDR3 sequence: CASSLHGRGREPQHF. CDR3 in DNA: TGCGCCAGCAGCTTGCATGGCAGGGGAAGGGAGCCCCAGCATTTT.

This sequence joins TRBV4-1 and TRBJ2-7; D is unresolved. The CDR3 length is 15 residues. Germline values: CDR1 MGHRA, CDR2 YSYEKL. The V gene lost 2 bases and the J gene lost 2 bases, with 13 bases spanning the gap. CDR3 coding DNA: TGCGCCAGCAGCCAACGGATACGCGGTACCTACGAGCAGTACTTC. Translated, it gives CASSQRIRGTYEQYF.

The chain combines TRBV7-9 with TRBJ2-7; 12 bases agree with TRBD1. Germline V gene sequence: CDR1 SEHNR, CDR2 FQNEAQ (reference sequence). The CDR3 is 16 amino acids. V lost 4 bases, J lost 4 bases, and 8 bases stayed unmatched. As DNA, the CDR3 is TGTGCCAGCAGCTCCCCCGGGACAGGGGGCTTTTACGAGCAGTACTTC. It specifies CASSSPGTGGFYEQYF.

V is TRBV6-6 and J is TRBJ1-1; maybe TRBD1 (5 bases). Trimming shortened V by 0 bases and J by 2 bases, and 13 bases separated the two germline ends. The length of the CDR3 is 16 residues. Per germline, CDR1 MNHNY and CDR2 SVGAGI (reference sequence). The CDR3: CASSYSVIGGNTEAFF. DNA of the CDR3: TGTGCCAGCAGTTACTCTGTGATCGGGGGTAACACTGAAGCTTTCTTT.

The V gene is TRBV5-1, the J gene TRBJ2-4; 9 bases line up with TRBD1. This CDR3 contains 16 residues. In germline, CDR1 is SGHRS, CDR2 YFSETQ. V dropped 3 bases and J dropped 6; count of bases not matched to a gene: 10. As DNA, the CDR3 is TGCGCCAGCAGCTCCACGGGTGGGACAGGGTCAAACATTCAGTACTTC. This encodes CASSSTGGTGSNIQYF.

V gene TRBV7-2 combines with J gene TRBJ1-1; D not certain. V was shortened by 2 bases and J by 1 base, with 5 bases between the two germline ends. The CDR3 runs 13 residues. CDR1 SGHTA and CDR2 FQGNSA come from the germline V gene. The CDR3 nucleotides are TGTGCCAGCAGCTTACCAGGGAACACTGAAGCTTTCTTT. Its protein is CASSLPGNTEAFF.

V is TRBV10-3 and J is TRBJ2-7, with TRBD1 as a possible D gene (5 bases). The CDR3 is 12 residues long. CDR1 is ENHRY, CDR2 SYGVKD, per germline. The germline V and J ends were trimmed by 4 bases and 4 bases, with 8 bases remaining between them. DNA of the CDR3: TGTGCCATCAGTGGACAGTCTTACGAGCAGTACTTC. Protein: CAISGQSYEQYF.

The V call is TRBV30, the J call TRBJ2-7, with TRBD1 identical over 12 bases. The germline CDR1 and CDR2 sequences are GTSNPN and SVGIG (reference sequence). V lost 1 base, J lost 1 base, and 2 bases stayed unmatched. The CDR3 extends over 15 amino acids. The CDR3: CAWSGDRGLSYEQYF. CDR3 bases: TGTGCCTGGAGTGGGGACAGGGGGCTGTCCTACGAGCAGTACTTC.

This sequence joins TRBV6-1 and TRBJ2-5; TRBD2 might be the D (5 bases). Germline CDR1 reads MNHNS; CDR2 reads SASEGT. Between the trimmed V and J ends, which lost 8 bases and 6 bases, there was a span of 16 bases. This CDR3 is 13 amino acids long. The CDR3 loop reads CASELSGKKTQYF. The CDR3 bases are TGTGCCAGCGAATTATCGGGAAAAAAGACCCAGTACTTC.